These 27 T cell receptor beta chains were sequenced from one sample in a study of vaccination effects on CD4 cells after COVID-19. For these TCRs, the target antigens are not known. Sequencing was preceded by expansion of antigen-specific CD4+ T cells with viral peptide pools in the ViraFEST assay. Subsequent to approximately 11 days of culture, CD4+ T cells were isolated. Nobody among the vaccine recipients had prior SARS-CoV-2 infection (nucleocapsid antibodies were negative). Clones were sequenced by immunoSEQ multiplex PCR, and TCRdb holds only the in-frame ones, with some missing. The data show fewer than 55,000 clones, just under 80% seen once. Sequencing used CD4+ T cells from PBMCs cultured with HCoV-OC43 spike peptides, obtained before COVID-19 vaccination. Subset specified: HCoV-OC43 spike overlapping peptide pool stimulation. The source of these receptors is a human donor who received a COVID-19 vaccine.

The rearrangement links TRBV7-9 to TRBJ2-2; D is uncertain. This CDR3 is built from 14 residues. Trimming cost V 1 base and J 1 base, with 4 bases left between them. Germline-derived CDR1 and CDR2 are SEHNR and FQNEAQ (reference sequence). This chain's CDR3 is CASSLGQNTGELFF. In nucleotides, the CDR3 is TGTGCCAGCAGCTTAGGGCAGAACACCGGGGAGCTGTTTTTT.

The chain carries TRBV5-1 and TRBJ2-3, with D perhaps TRBD1 (6 bases). V shed 5 bases and J shed 0 bases, with 10 bases lying between them. From germline, CDR1 is SGHRS and CDR2 YFSETQ. The CDR3 extends over 14 amino acids. DNA of the CDR3: TGCGCCAGCAGTCCGGACAGTAGCACAGATACGCAGTATTTT. Translated: CASSPDSSTDTQYF.

V usage is TRBV7-9 and J usage is TRBJ2-5; 12 bases align to TRBD1. Germline V lookup: CDR1 SEHNR, CDR2 FQNEAQ (reference sequence). The CDR3 extends over 17 amino acids. V shed 5 bases and J 4 bases; nucleotides not matched to a gene: 11. The CDR3 DNA reads as TGTGCCAGCAGCCCGCGCCGTGGGACAGGGGGCTCAGAGACCCAGTACTTC. Its protein product is CASSPRRGTGGSETQYF.

The chain links TRBV18 to TRBJ2-2; D unresolved. Deletions cut 2 bases from V and 9 bases from J, with 13 bases between. This CDR3 has 14 amino acids. The germline gives CDR1 KGHSH, CDR2 LQKENI. The CDR3 DNA sequence: TGTGCCAGCTCACCAAGGACGGAATTACGGGAGCTGTTTTTT. Translation: CASSPRTELRELFF.

The V gene is TRBV18, the J gene TRBJ2-2; no reliable D call. Germline V gene data show CDR1 as KGHSH and CDR2 as LQKENI. This CDR3 region has 13 residues. V lost 3 bases and J lost 5, with 7 bases in between. In DNA, the CDR3 is TGTGCCAGCTCACCGGCAATTACCGGGGAGCTGTTTTTT. Encoded protein: CASSPAITGELFF. The complete variable domain, with remaining parts taken from reference TRBV18 and TRBJ2-2, reads NAGVMQNPRHLVRRRGQEARLRCSPMKGHSHVYWYRQLPEEGLKFMVYLQKENIIDESGMPKERFSAEFPKEGPSILRIQQVVRGDSAAYFCASSPAITGELFFGEGSRLTVL.

V usage is TRBV19 and J usage is TRBJ1-1; the match to TRBD1 covers 10 bases. CDR3 length: 15 residues. CDR1 LNHDA and CDR2 SQIVND come from the germline V gene (reference sequence). V shed 1 base and J 10 bases; nucleotides not matched to a gene: 9. The CDR3 nucleotides are TGTGCCAGTAGTATAGCCTCGACAGGGGGCTGGGGAGCTTTCTTT. Encoded protein: CASSIASTGGWGAFF.

This chain connects TRBV18 to TRBJ1-1; TRBD1 matches at 9 bases. Germline V gives CDR1 KGHSH, CDR2 LQKENI. V dropped 6 bases and J dropped 3; count of bases not matched to a gene: 5. The CDR3 runs 14 residues. CDR3 in DNA: TGTGCCAGCTCCCGGGACAGGGCCTACACTGAAGCTTTCTTT. Encoded protein: CASSRDRAYTEAFF.

V gene TRBV5-6 combines with J gene TRBJ1-6, with D unresolved. The CDR3 runs 16 residues. V was cut by 4 bases and J by 0 bases, with 11 bases left in between. Germline V gene data show CDR1 as SGHDT and CDR2 as YYEEEE. CDR3 bases: TGTGCCAGCAGCCCCGAGAGGAGCTCCTATAATTCACCCCTCCACTTT. Translation gives CASSPERSSYNSPLHF.

The J gene is TRBJ1-6, the V gene TRBV6-1, with TRBD1 identical over 9 bases. The junction had 11 bases not matched to a gene; V was cut back by 6 bases and J by 11 bases. CDR3 size: 15 residues. CDR1 is MNHNS and CDR2 is SASEGT in the germline V gene. The CDR3 nucleotides are TGTGCCAGCAGCCGGGGGGACAGGGTCATTACACCCCTCCACTTT. Translating it yields CASSRGDRVITPLHF.

This clone was counted once. This chain uses TRBV6-6 with TRBJ2-7; 12 bases align to TRBD1. Germline values: CDR1 MNHNY, CDR2 SVGAGI (reference sequence). The junction had 7 bases not matched to a gene; V was cut back by 6 bases and J by 7 bases. The CDR3 is made up of 14 amino acids. CDR3 residues: CASSNRDRGREQYV. CDR3 coding DNA: TGTGCCAGCAGCAACCGGGACAGGGGGCGAGAGCAGTACGTC.

The V gene is TRBV7-9, the J gene TRBJ2-3, with D hard to call. Trimming stripped 4 bases from V and 5 bases from J, with 13 bases between. Per the germline V gene, CDR1 is SEHNR and CDR2 is FQNEAQ (reference sequence). The CDR3 covers 14 residues. The CDR3 loop reads CASSSWAERDTQYF. CDR3 coding DNA: TGTGCCAGCAGCTCCTGGGCGGAGCGAGATACGCAGTATTTT. The whole variable domain, remainder taken from reference TRBV7-9 and TRBJ2-3, is DTGVSQNPRHKITKRGQNVTFRCDPISEHNRLYWYRQTLGQGPEFLTYFQNEAQLEKSRLLSDRFSAERPKGSFSTLEIQRTEQGDSAMYLCASSSWAERDTQYFGPGTRLTVL.

The J gene is TRBJ1-5, the V gene TRBV4-1, with no clear D. CDR1 is MGHRA and CDR2 is YSYEKL in the germline V gene. The CDR3 has 16 amino acids. Trimming shortened V by 0 bases and J by 2 bases, and 11 bases separated the two germline ends. CDR3 bases: TGCGCCAGCAGCCAAGAGCTGACACCTCGCAATCAGCCCCAGCATTTT. Translating gives CASSQELTPRNQPQHF.

This clone appeared once. V is TRBV7-9 and J is TRBJ2-2; 8 nucleotides match TRBD2. There are 16 residues in the CDR3. Germline V CDR1 and CDR2: SEHNR, FQNEAQ (reference sequence). V lost 4 bases to trimming and J lost 5 bases; unmatched junction nucleotides: 9. The CDR3 region has the DNA TGTGCCAGCAGCTCGCCCGGGGGGGCCAATACCGGGGAGCTGTTTTTT. This encodes CASSSPGGANTGELFF.

The sample holds a few counts of this clone. The genes are TRBV28 and TRBJ1-1, with D unclear. The V end was cut by 7 bases, the J end by 1 base, with 7 bases between. The germline V gene has CDR1 MDHEN and CDR2 SYDVKM. The CDR3 has 12 amino acids. The CDR3 region has the DNA TGTGCCAGCAAGCTATGGAACACTGAAGCTTTCTTT. This encodes CASKLWNTEAFF.

V usage is TRBV19 and J usage is TRBJ2-3; 9 bases match TRBD2. Germline trimming cut 5 bases from V and 0 bases from J; bases unmatched to any gene: 9. The CDR3 is 17 amino acids. Germline CDR1 reads LNHDA; CDR2 reads SQIVND (reference sequence). The CDR3 sequence: CASSRLAGTPSTDTQYF. In nucleotides, the CDR3 is TGTGCCAGTAGTCGGCTAGCGGGGACCCCTAGCACAGATACGCAGTATTTT.

The genes are TRBV24-1 and TRBJ2-3; D possibly uses TRBD1 or TRBD2 (5 bases each). The CDR3 is made up of 13 amino acids. V lost 9 bases and J 4 bases, leaving 13 bases between the germline ends. CDR1 and CDR2 (germline): KGHDR, SFDVKD. This chain's CDR3 is CATQGPGADTQYF. CDR3 coding DNA: TGTGCCACCCAGGGACCGGGCGCAGATACGCAGTATTTT.

The rearrangement uses TRBV19 and TRBJ1-5, with 11 bases identical to TRBD1. CDR1 and CDR2 from the germline V gene are LNHDA and SQIVND (reference sequence). Germline trimming cut 9 bases from V and 4 bases from J; bases unmatched to any gene: 5. The length of the CDR3 is 14 residues. CDR3 bases: TGTGCCAGCACCGGGACAGGGGGGAATCAGCCCCAGCATTTT. This sequence encodes CASTGTGGNQPQHF.

This clone was seen a handful of times. CDR3 DNA: TGTGCCAGCAAACGGCAGGGGGTATCCTACGAGCAGTACGTC. It specifies CASKRQGVSYEQYV. The chain carries TRBV6-6 and TRBJ2-7; TRBD1 aligns across 7 bases. This CDR3 has 14 amino acids. Germline values: CDR1 MNHNY, CDR2 SVGAGI (reference sequence). Germline trimming cut 7 bases from V and 1 base from J; bases unmatched to any gene: 7.

The chain is built from TRBV3-1 (or the pseudogene TRBV3-2) and TRBJ1-5; D unclear. Germline values: CDR1 LGHDT, CDR2 YNNKEL (reference sequence). The CDR3 sequence is 16 residues long. The V end was cut by 4 bases, the J end by 4 bases, with 17 bases between. CDR3 bases: TGTGCCAGCAGCCTGACCGAGGAGCCAAAGAATCAGCCCCAGCATTTT. This codes for CASSLTEEPKNQPQHF.

The V and J genes are TRBV7-2 and TRBJ2-5, with no clear D. Trimming removed 3 bases from V and 1 base from J, with 6 bases in between. This CDR3 contains 13 residues. Germline CDR1 is SGHTA and CDR2 is FQGNSA. In DNA, the CDR3 is TGTGCCAGCAGCTTTGGGGTCCAAGAGACCCAGTACTTC. It codes for CASSFGVQETQYF. Full variable domain (outside the CDR3, taken from reference TRBV7-2 and TRBJ2-5): GAGVSQSPSNKVTEKGKDVELRCDPISGHTALYWYRQSLGQGLEFLIYFQGNSAPDKSGLPSDRFSAERTGGSVSTLTIQRTQQEDSAVYLCASSFGVQETQYFGPGTRLLVL.

This clone was counted between two and nine times. The V call is TRBV5-1, the J call TRBJ1-2, with unresolved D. The CDR3 is 13 residues long. V dropped 4 bases and J dropped 2 bases, with 9 bases sitting between them. CDR1 is SGHRS and CDR2 is YFSETQ in the germline V gene. CDR3 amino acids: CASSIDTNYGYTF. Here the CDR3 DNA reads TGCGCCAGCAGCATTGACACCAACTATGGCTACACCTTC.

The genes are TRBV15 and TRBJ2-1; tentatively, D is TRBD2 (5 bases). The CDR3 is made up of 17 amino acids. The germline V gene has CDR1 LNHNV and CDR2 YYDKDF (reference sequence). V was shortened by 5 bases and J by 6 bases, with 23 bases between the two germline ends. CDR3 coding DNA: TGTGCCACCAGCCGCTTTTCTCTAGCCGGCCACGCCAATGAGCAGTTCTTC. Its protein product is CATSRFSLAGHANEQFF.

The chain couples TRBV29-1 to TRBJ1-2; 10 nucleotides align to TRBD1. Trimming at V came to 4 bases and at J to 6 bases, leaving 2 bases not matched to a gene. The CDR3 extends over 12 amino acids. Per germline, CDR1 SQVTM and CDR2 ANQGSEA. In DNA form, the CDR3 reads TGCAGCGTTGCGGGACAGGGGAATGGCTACACCTTC. Protein sequence: CSVAGQGNGYTF.

V and J are TRBV21-1 and TRBJ2-5. TRBV21-1 is tagged as a pseudogene. The CDR3 covers 15 residues. The CDR3 nucleotides are TGTGCCAGCAGCAAGGGTGCGCTCTCCCAAGAGACCCAGTACTTC. It is translated as CASSKGALSQETQYF.

The chain carries TRBV6-2 or TRBV6-3 and TRBJ2-5; the D is unclear. Trimming shortened V by 0 bases and J by 9 bases, and 20 bases separated the two germline ends. The CDR3 is made up of 16 amino acids. Germline values: CDR1 MNHEY, CDR2 SVGEGT. The CDR3 spells CASSYSNDLSHRAQYF. The DNA of the CDR3 is TGTGCCAGCAGTTACTCGAATGACTTGTCCCATAGGGCCCAGTACTTC.

The V gene is TRBV3-1 (or the pseudogene TRBV3-2), the J gene TRBJ2-6; D not certain. The V end was cut by 2 bases, the J end by 3 bases, with 5 bases between. This CDR3 contains 14 residues. Per the germline V gene, CDR1 is LGHDT and CDR2 is YNNKEL (reference sequence). The CDR3 region has the DNA TGTGCCAGCAGCCAATTAAGTGGGGCCAACGTCCTGACTTTC. This sequence encodes CASSQLSGANVLTF.

The genes are TRBV19 and TRBJ2-5; D is perhaps TRBD1 (6 bases). CDR1 is LNHDA, CDR2 SQIVND, per germline (reference sequence). This CDR3 region has 14 residues. The V end was cut by 5 bases, the J end by 1 base, with 11 bases between. The CDR3 DNA sequence: TGTGCCAGTAGTCCGACAGGAGCCCAAGAGACCCAGTACTTC. Its protein is CASSPTGAQETQYF.